This T cell receptor (beta chain) was identified during a study of T cells in localized non-small cell lung cancer. Germline lookup yields CDR1 SGHDN and CDR2 FVKESK. The V end lost 5 bases, the J end lost 3 bases, and 31 bases lay between the germline ends. There are 20 residues in the CDR3. Produced via immunoSEQ multiplex PCR; TCRdb's table is partial and in-frame only. The sample has 2,700 or so clones, nearly 25% seen once; the top ten hold less than 8%. In the case of this clone: What it binds is not known.

The study, taken as a whole, reports: Among the tissues sampled, uninvolved adjacent lung had the highest T cell clonality, above tumor. Appearance in adjacent lung was seen for a median around 60 of the top 100 tumor clones.

This sequence joins TRBV14 and TRBJ1-1; no clear D. This TCR was sampled from a woman aged 35-75 years with stage I lung adenocarcinoma. The sample was lung tumor tissue, taken before any cancer treatment. CDR3 bases: TGTGCCAGCAGCGCCCGGGCCCGTCCAGGAGCCCCCGCGATTGACACTGAAGCTTTCTTT. It translates to CASSARARPGAPAIDTEAFF.